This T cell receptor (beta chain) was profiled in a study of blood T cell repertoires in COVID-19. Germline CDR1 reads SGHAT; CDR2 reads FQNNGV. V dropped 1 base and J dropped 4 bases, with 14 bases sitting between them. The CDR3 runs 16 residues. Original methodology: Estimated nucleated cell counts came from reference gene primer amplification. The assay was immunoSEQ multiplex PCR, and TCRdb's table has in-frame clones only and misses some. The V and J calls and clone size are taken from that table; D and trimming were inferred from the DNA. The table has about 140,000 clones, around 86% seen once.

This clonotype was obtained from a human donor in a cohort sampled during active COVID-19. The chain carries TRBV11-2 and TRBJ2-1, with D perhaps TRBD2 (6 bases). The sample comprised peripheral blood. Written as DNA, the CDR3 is TGTGCCAGCAGCTTAGCTGGAGGGGCTATATACAATGAGCAGTTCTTC. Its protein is CASSLAGGAIYNEQFF. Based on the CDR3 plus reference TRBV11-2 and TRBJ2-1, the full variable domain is EAGVAQSPRYKIIEKRQSVAFWCNPISGHATLYWYQQILGQGPKLLIQFQNNGVVDDSQLPKDRFSAERLKGVDSTLKIQPAKLEDSAVYLCASSLAGGAIYNEQFFGPGTRLTVL.